This T cell receptor (beta chain) was captured by sequencing in a study of vaccination effects on CD4 cells after COVID-19. The CDR3 runs to 14 residues. Per the germline V gene, CDR1 is SNHLY and CDR2 is FYNNEI. Trimming removed 6 bases from V and 0 bases from J, with 12 bases in between. Study-wide findings and caveats: Small numbers of convalescent patients limited the study. It also lacked early post-infection timepoints.

Pools of viral peptides were used by the ViraFEST assay to expand antigen-specific CD4+ T cells ahead of sequencing. CD4+ T cells were isolated after nine to ten days of culture. Each participant was given two doses of one vaccine (BNT162b2 or mRNA-1273). A density of fewer than 2.5 million PBMC per well was used; these cells were cultured with about 10 IU/ml IL-2 and roughly 9.2 ug/ml peptides. Both day 3 and day 7 saw half the medium replaced with IL-2 medium. The method was immunoSEQ multiplex PCR; TCRdb's version includes in-frame clones alone and lacks a portion of them. The profile shows tens of thousands of clones, approximately 60% of them singletons. With regard to this clone: The antigen is undetermined.

The receptor was derived from a human donor who received a COVID-19 vaccine. The sequencing used CD4+ T cells from PBMCs cultured with SARS-CoV-2 spike peptides, collected after COVID-19 vaccination. The chain is built from TRBV2 and TRBJ2-7; D remains unclear. CDR3 sequence: CASREDRYSYEQYF. In nucleotides, the CDR3 is TGTGCCAGCAGAGAGGACCGTTACTCCTACGAGCAGTACTTC.